The present entry profiles one TCR beta chain with its context. Its antigen is still unknown. Nothing much larger sits one base from this clone, and base qualities are not available. The germline V gene sets CDR1 to MNHNS and CDR2 to SASEGT. V gives up 7 bases and J gives up 7 bases, and the segment between their germline ends measures 19 bases. The CDR3 covers 14 residues, taking in both the cysteine and the phenylalanine. Of the read, only the CDR3 DNA is kept; its 42 bases are in frame from base 1. The data were taken from a study of OX40 agonist ivuxolimab in advanced cancers. For context, the study as a whole: Ivuxolimab was an agonistic, fully human IgG2 monoclonal antibody directed against OX40 (CD134), a costimulatory receptor. Intravenous ivuxolimab was administered to patients every 2 weeks at six dose levels: 0.01, 0.1, 0.3, 1.5, 3 and 10 mg/kg. Among the 52 dose-escalation patients, some 19 had hepatocellular carcinoma, about 15 melanoma, 9 renal cell carcinoma and 9 head and neck cancer. A male proportion of roughly 80% and a mean age of approximately 58 years, ranging from 23 to 79, were recorded for the dose-escalation cohort. Patients were allowed to have had prior anti-PD-1, anti-PD-L1 or anti-CTLA-4 therapy, and roughly two fifths of the dose-escalation patients had been treated with checkpoint inhibitors. Partial responses occurred in three dose-escalation patients, of whom one had hepatocellular carcinoma and two had cutaneous melanoma. The point of sequencing TCRbeta in the periphery was to test whether ivuxolimab changed TCR sequence diversity and drove clonal T-cell expansion. The paper covers the monotherapy dose-escalation part of the phase I ivuxolimab trial, which included N ≈ 54 patients. Points the paper makes about the study in general: Clonal expansion of both CD4+ and CD8+ blood T cells was observed from baseline to week 6 at doses 0.1 to 3.0 mg/kg. After ivuxolimab, expanded clones were on average more numerous among CD8+ T cells than among CD4+ T cells. Partial responders in the 0.1-3.0 mg/kg groups had among the lowest normalized peripheral clonal expansion, especially among CD8+ T cells. Low levels of normalized T-cell clonal expansion were also seen in some patients who did not respond. Which antigens the clonally expanded peripheral T cells were specific for was not determined.

The trial excluded patients who had a history of autoimmune disease or were on systemic immunosuppression. Peripheral blood for TCR sequencing was collected from all dose cohorts at baseline, on cycle 4 day 1, and on cycle 7 day 1. Samples came from an open-label, multicenter, first-in-human phase I dose-escalation trial of ivuxolimab. Adults with locally advanced or metastatic melanoma, renal cell, hepatocellular, or head and neck squamous cell carcinoma were enrolled in the trial. Before TCR sequencing, CD4+ and CD8+ T cells were separately sorted from peripheral blood. For sequencing of the TCRbeta CDR3 region, genomic DNA was extracted from the sorted cells. The immunoSEQ Assay was used to sequence the TCRbeta CDR3 regions. In TCRdb, the immuneACCESS table is reduced to in-frame sequences with V and J assigned. These tables do not hold every clone; where another copy was compared, an unresolved V gene accounts for under half, and the others remain unexplained. A total of some 42,000 clones appear in this sample, 65% to 85% of them only once. The top ten hold less than 30% of the sample.

This receptor was obtained from an adult with an advanced solid tumor such as melanoma, head and neck, liver or kidney cancer. The sequencing used CD4+ or CD8+ T cells sorted from blood, collected in a trial of the OX40 agonist ivuxolimab. The chain couples TRBV6-1 to TRBJ1-2; TRBD1 is perhaps the D gene, given 6 matching bases. The CDR3 protein: CASTPEVQGSGYTF. The DNA is TGTGCCAGCACTCCAGAGGTACAGGGCTCTGGCTACACCTTC.